Sequencing of this T cell receptor beta chain was carried out in a study of blood T cell repertoires in COVID-19. On the study more broadly: COVID-19 samples from acute and convalescent phases originated in the United States, Italy and Spain. PBMCs, B-cell-depleted T cells, or T cells were the source of the cDNA or gDNA that made up the material.

V was cut by 5 bases and J by 8 bases, with 21 bases left in between. The CDR3 consists of 16 residues. From germline, CDR1 is ENHRY and CDR2 SYGVKD. Original data processing: Estimated nucleated cell counts came from reference gene primer amplification. Sequencing was performed with immunoSEQ multiplex PCR; in TCRdb, only in-frame clones are kept and a portion is missing. That table supplies the V and J calls and clone size; D and trimming were determined from the DNA. The profile shows roughly 310,000 clones, 85% to 90% of them singletons. This TCR was sampled from a woman between 50 and 59 years old with active or convalescent COVID-19. The source material was peripheral blood. The genes are TRBV10-3 and TRBJ2-2; weak D call: TRBD1 (6 bases). CDR3 in amino acids: CAISLYGAPGTGELFF. The CDR3 DNA follows: TGTGCCATCAGTCTCTATGGTGCCCCAGGGACAGGGGAGCTGTTTTTT.